Listed below are T cell receptor beta chains from one sample, sequenced in a study of vaccination effects on CD4 cells after COVID-19. These receptors lack a known antigen. The data were produced by immunoSEQ multiplex PCR, yet TCRdb's version contains in-frame clones alone and is incomplete. Found here are tens of thousands of clones, around 74% of them singletons; the top ten hold about 2.2%. This sample comprised CD4+ T cells from PBMCs cultured without peptide, obtained after COVID-19 vaccination. The source is a human donor who received a COVID-19 vaccine. The CDR3 runs from the conserved cysteine through the conserved F or W. Fields, in order: J gene, clone size, D gene, CDR3 length, V gene, CDR3 protein, CDR3 DNA. The D gene is left open where the match is weak. Clone size is stated in some rows and not others, as once, few, many or a class when expanded.

j_call: TRBJ2-1; clone_size: few; d_call: .; cdr3_length: 15; v_call: TRBV6-5; cdr3_aa: CASSYSIPGTNEQFF; cdr3_nt: TGTGCCAGCAGTTACTCGATACCCGGGACCAATGAGCAGTTCTTC
j_call: TRBJ2-5; clone_size: .; d_call: .; cdr3_length: 16; v_call: TRBV7-2; cdr3_aa: CASSLAVERPQETQYF; cdr3_nt: TGTGCCAGCAGCTTAGCGGTCGAGCGGCCCCAAGAGACCCAGTACTTC
j_call: TRBJ1-2; clone_size: .; d_call: TRBD1; cdr3_length: 17; v_call: TRBV5-6; cdr3_aa: CASSLKPRTGRVGGYTF; cdr3_nt: TGTGCCAGCAGCTTAAAACCCCGGACAGGGCGCGTGGGTGGCTACACCTTC
j_call: TRBJ2-3; clone_size: .; d_call: .; cdr3_length: 15; v_call: TRBV18; cdr3_aa: CASSGNQVGTDTQYF; cdr3_nt: TGTGCCAGCTCAGGCAATCAGGTCGGCACAGATACGCAGTATTTT
j_call: TRBJ2-4; clone_size: .; d_call: .; cdr3_length: 17; v_call: TRBV4-1; cdr3_aa: CASSQDRGATEGNIQYF; cdr3_nt: TGCGCCAGCAGCCAAGATCGGGGGGCCACGGAGGGAAACATTCAGTACTTC
j_call: TRBJ2-3; clone_size: .; d_call: .; cdr3_length: 14; v_call: TRBV5-6; cdr3_aa: CASSSDSYTDTQYF; cdr3_nt: TGTGCCAGCAGCTCGGACAGTTACACAGATACGCAGTATTTT
j_call: TRBJ1-2; clone_size: few; d_call: TRBD1; cdr3_length: 13; v_call: TRBV2; cdr3_aa: CASRDRGLGGYTF; cdr3_nt: TGTGCCAGCAGGGACAGGGGTTTAGGTGGCTACACCTTC
j_call: TRBJ1-5; clone_size: .; d_call: .; cdr3_length: 16; v_call: TRBV25-1; cdr3_aa: CASSESTGVGNQPQHF; cdr3_nt: TGTGCCAGCAGTGAATCTACGGGAGTGGGCAATCAGCCCCAGCATTTT
j_call: TRBJ2-2; clone_size: .; d_call: TRBD1; cdr3_length: 15; v_call: TRBV5-4; cdr3_aa: CASSDRTGAGGELFF; cdr3_nt: TGTGCCAGCAGCGATAGGACAGGGGCGGGCGGGGAGCTGTTTTTT
j_call: TRBJ2-5; clone_size: .; d_call: TRBD1; cdr3_length: 16; v_call: TRBV5-4; cdr3_aa: CASSFTGGRWEETQYF; cdr3_nt: TGTGCCAGCAGCTTCACAGGGGGCCGTTGGGAAGAGACCCAGTACTTC
j_call: TRBJ2-2; clone_size: .; d_call: .; cdr3_length: 16; v_call: TRBV11-2; cdr3_aa: CASSLTATSNTGELFF; cdr3_nt: TGTGCCAGCAGCCTAACAGCGACTTCGAACACCGGGGAGCTGTTTTTT
j_call: TRBJ2-5; clone_size: .; d_call: .; cdr3_length: 15; v_call: TRBV6-5; cdr3_aa: CASSPAGGNQETQYF; cdr3_nt: TGTGCCAGCAGTCCCGCCGGGGGTAACCAAGAGACCCAGTACTTC
j_call: TRBJ2-5; clone_size: .; d_call: TRBD2; cdr3_length: 16; v_call: TRBV5-1; cdr3_aa: CASSLASGAAQETQYF; cdr3_nt: TGCGCCAGCAGCCTAGCTAGCGGGGCAGCCCAAGAGACCCAGTACTTC
j_call: TRBJ1-6; clone_size: .; d_call: TRBD1; cdr3_length: 15; v_call: TRBV13; cdr3_aa: CASSFTGGVGSPLHF; cdr3_nt: TGTGCCAGCAGCTTTACAGGGGGCGTCGGTTCACCCCTCCACTTT
j_call: TRBJ2-3; clone_size: once; d_call: TRBD1; cdr3_length: 14; v_call: TRBV15; cdr3_aa: CATSRRTGGDTQYF; cdr3_nt: TGTGCCACCAGCAGAAGGACAGGGGGTGATACGCAGTATTTT
j_call: TRBJ2-3; clone_size: .; d_call: .; cdr3_length: 13; v_call: TRBV5-1; cdr3_aa: CASSLGVGDTQYF; cdr3_nt: TGCGCCAGCAGCTTGGGAGTGGGAGATACGCAGTATTTT
j_call: TRBJ1-6; clone_size: .; d_call: TRBD1; cdr3_length: 14; v_call: TRBV30; cdr3_aa: CAWLSRDRVSPLHF; cdr3_nt: TGTGCCTGGCTAAGCAGGGACAGGGTTTCACCCCTCCACTTT
j_call: TRBJ1-6; clone_size: .; d_call: TRBD1; cdr3_length: 15; v_call: TRBV30; cdr3_aa: CAWSADRVGNSPLHF; cdr3_nt: TGTGCCTGGAGTGCAGACAGGGTCGGCAATTCACCCCTCCACTTT
j_call: TRBJ1-1; clone_size: .; d_call: .; cdr3_length: 14; v_call: TRBV3-1/TRBV3-2; cdr3_aa: CASSARGAFTEAFF; cdr3_nt: TGTGCCAGCAGCGCAAGAGGCGCTTTTACTGAAGCTTTCTTT
j_call: TRBJ1-5; clone_size: .; d_call: .; cdr3_length: 15; v_call: TRBV6-6; cdr3_aa: CASSYSSQNNQPQHF; cdr3_nt: TGTGCCAGCAGTTACTCGAGTCAGAACAATCAGCCCCAGCATTTT
j_call: TRBJ1-6; clone_size: .; d_call: .; cdr3_length: 14; v_call: TRBV6-2/TRBV6-3; cdr3_aa: CASSYRGGNSPLHF; cdr3_nt: TGTGCCAGCAGTTACAGGGGCGGTAATTCACCCCTCCACTTT
j_call: TRBJ1-1; clone_size: .; d_call: TRBD1; cdr3_length: 15; v_call: TRBV27; cdr3_aa: CASSSPGTGRAEAFF; cdr3_nt: TGTGCCAGCAGTTCCCCCGGGACAGGGAGGGCTGAAGCTTTCTTT
j_call: TRBJ2-2; clone_size: .; d_call: .; cdr3_length: 13; v_call: TRBV6-5; cdr3_aa: CASIHREPGELFF; cdr3_nt: TGTGCCAGCATACACAGGGAGCCCGGGGAGCTGTTTTTT
j_call: TRBJ1-1; clone_size: few; d_call: .; cdr3_length: 13; v_call: TRBV19; cdr3_aa: CASSIPAKVEAFF; cdr3_nt: TGTGCCAGTAGTATTCCGGCGAAGGTTGAAGCTTTCTTT
j_call: TRBJ2-5; clone_size: once; d_call: TRBD1; cdr3_length: 15; v_call: TRBV6-6; cdr3_aa: CASSYSQGAVETQYF; cdr3_nt: TGTGCCAGCAGTTACTCCCAGGGGGCTGTGGAGACCCAGTACTTC
j_call: TRBJ1-1; clone_size: .; d_call: TRBD1; cdr3_length: 16; v_call: TRBV5-8; cdr3_aa: CASSLPGQGRNTEAFF; cdr3_nt: TGTGCCAGCAGCTTACCTGGACAGGGCCGGAACACTGAAGCTTTCTTT
j_call: TRBJ1-5; clone_size: .; d_call: .; cdr3_length: 18; v_call: TRBV21-1; cdr3_aa: CASSKDRQGARWDQPQHF; cdr3_nt: TGTGCCAGCAGCAAAGATCGACAGGGGGCGAGATGGGATCAGCCCCAGCATTTT
j_call: TRBJ1-5; clone_size: .; d_call: .; cdr3_length: 16; v_call: TRBV18; cdr3_aa: CASSPRAGGSNQPQHF; cdr3_nt: TGTGCCAGCTCACCGAGGGCGGGGGGAAGCAATCAGCCCCAGCATTTT
j_call: TRBJ1-6; clone_size: .; d_call: TRBD1; cdr3_length: 15; v_call: TRBV6-5; cdr3_aa: CASSLTGTDNSPLHF; cdr3_nt: TGTGCCAGCAGCCTGACCGGGACAGACAATTCACCCCTCCACTTT
j_call: TRBJ1-6; clone_size: .; d_call: .; cdr3_length: 15; v_call: TRBV27; cdr3_aa: CASRREGGFNSPLHF; cdr3_nt: TGTGCCAGCAGAAGAGAGGGGGGGTTTAATTCACCCCTCCACTTT
j_call: TRBJ2-5; clone_size: .; d_call: TRBD2; cdr3_length: 16; v_call: TRBV5-1; cdr3_aa: CASSLGTSGGPGTQYF; cdr3_nt: TGCGCCAGCAGCTTGGGGACTAGCGGGGGGCCAGGGACCCAGTACTTC
j_call: TRBJ2-3; clone_size: .; d_call: .; cdr3_length: 14; v_call: TRBV3-1/TRBV3-2; cdr3_aa: CASRQGAGTDTQYF; cdr3_nt: TGTGCCAGCAGGCAGGGCGCAGGCACAGATACGCAGTATTTT
j_call: TRBJ1-1; clone_size: .; d_call: TRBD1; cdr3_length: 12; v_call: TRBV6-5; cdr3_aa: CASSSGQGAAFF; cdr3_nt: TGTGCCAGCAGCAGTGGACAGGGAGCAGCTTTCTTT
j_call: TRBJ2-1; clone_size: .; d_call: .; cdr3_length: 14; v_call: TRBV6-2/TRBV6-3; cdr3_aa: CASSSSPLYNEQFF; cdr3_nt: TGTGCCAGCAGTTCTAGCCCCTTGTACAATGAGCAGTTCTTC
j_call: TRBJ2-5; clone_size: .; d_call: .; cdr3_length: 14; v_call: TRBV19; cdr3_aa: CASSIDRWGETQYF; cdr3_nt: TGTGCCAGTAGTATAGACAGGTGGGGAGAGACCCAGTACTTC
j_call: TRBJ1-2; clone_size: .; d_call: .; cdr3_length: 15; v_call: TRBV30; cdr3_aa: CAWTQSRTRVNGYTF; cdr3_nt: TGTGCCTGGACCCAAAGCAGGACACGTGTAAATGGCTACACCTTC
j_call: TRBJ1-5; clone_size: .; d_call: .; cdr3_length: 13; v_call: TRBV2; cdr3_aa: CASMGVGNQPQHF; cdr3_nt: TGTGCCAGCATGGGGGTTGGCAATCAGCCCCAGCATTTT
j_call: TRBJ2-1; clone_size: .; d_call: .; cdr3_length: 13; v_call: TRBV5-5; cdr3_aa: CASSPRHADEQFF; cdr3_nt: TGTGCCAGCAGCCCCAGGCACGCCGATGAGCAGTTCTTC
j_call: TRBJ1-6; clone_size: .; d_call: .; cdr3_length: 15; v_call: TRBV6-5; cdr3_aa: CASSYSAGWDSPLHF; cdr3_nt: TGTGCCAGCAGTTACTCGGCAGGGTGGGATTCACCCCTCCACTTT
j_call: TRBJ2-3; clone_size: .; d_call: TRBD2; cdr3_length: 16; v_call: TRBV6-2/TRBV6-3; cdr3_aa: CASSYSGRGAANTQYF; cdr3_nt: TGTGCCAGCAGTTACTCGGGGCGGGGGGCTGCTAATACGCAGTATTTT
j_call: TRBJ2-1; clone_size: few; d_call: .; cdr3_length: 13; v_call: TRBV19; cdr3_aa: CASSPPDRNEQFF; cdr3_nt: TGTGCCAGTAGCCCCCCTGACAGGAATGAGCAGTTCTTC
j_call: TRBJ1-6; clone_size: few; d_call: .; cdr3_length: 12; v_call: TRBV18; cdr3_aa: CASSPGQGSLHF; cdr3_nt: TGTGCCAGCTCACCTGGGCAGGGGTCCCTCCACTTT
j_call: TRBJ1-1; clone_size: .; d_call: .; cdr3_length: 13; v_call: TRBV4-3; cdr3_aa: CASSQGLLTEAFF; cdr3_nt: TGCGCCAGCAGCCAAGGTCTGCTCACTGAAGCTTTCTTT
j_call: TRBJ2-5; clone_size: .; d_call: .; cdr3_length: 15; v_call: TRBV3-1/TRBV3-2; cdr3_aa: CASSQGVREEGTQYF; cdr3_nt: TGTGCCAGCAGCCAAGGCGTCCGCGAGGAAGGGACCCAGTACTTC
j_call: TRBJ2-2; clone_size: .; d_call: TRBD1; cdr3_length: 16; v_call: TRBV5-4; cdr3_aa: CASSPGQGARTGELFF; cdr3_nt: TGTGCCAGCAGCCCCGGACAGGGGGCGCGCACCGGGGAGCTGTTTTTT
j_call: TRBJ1-6; clone_size: .; d_call: .; cdr3_length: 14; v_call: TRBV30; cdr3_aa: CAWNRLGVNSPLHF; cdr3_nt: TGTGCCTGGAATCGACTTGGGGTTAATTCACCCCTCCACTTT
j_call: TRBJ1-5; clone_size: .; d_call: .; cdr3_length: 13; v_call: TRBV2; cdr3_aa: CASSVDGNQPQHF; cdr3_nt: TGTGCCAGCAGTGTGGACGGCAATCAGCCCCAGCATTTT
j_call: TRBJ1-6; clone_size: .; d_call: TRBD1; cdr3_length: 14; v_call: TRBV7-2; cdr3_aa: CASSRTGSNSPLHF; cdr3_nt: TGTGCCAGCAGCCGGACAGGGAGCAATTCACCCCTCCACTTT
j_call: TRBJ1-1; clone_size: few; d_call: TRBD1; cdr3_length: 12; v_call: TRBV5-1; cdr3_aa: CASGDRDTEAFF; cdr3_nt: TGCGCCAGCGGGGACAGGGACACTGAAGCTTTCTTT
j_call: TRBJ1-2; clone_size: once; d_call: TRBD1; cdr3_length: 14; v_call: TRBV7-9; cdr3_aa: CASSLMGQGDGYTF; cdr3_nt: TGTGCCAGCAGCTTAATGGGACAGGGGGATGGCTACACCTTC
j_call: TRBJ1-2; clone_size: once; d_call: TRBD1; cdr3_length: 13; v_call: TRBV7-2; cdr3_aa: CASSPDRAYGYTF; cdr3_nt: TGTGCCAGCAGCCCGGACAGGGCCTATGGCTACACCTTC
j_call: TRBJ2-1; clone_size: .; d_call: .; cdr3_length: 13; v_call: TRBV29-1; cdr3_aa: CSVEDRGLDEQFF; cdr3_nt: TGCAGCGTTGAAGACAGGGGTTTGGATGAGCAGTTCTTC
j_call: TRBJ2-5; clone_size: .; d_call: .; cdr3_length: 13; v_call: TRBV15; cdr3_aa: CATSRDELETQYF; cdr3_nt: TGTGCCACCAGCAGAGATGAATTGGAGACCCAGTACTTC
j_call: TRBJ2-2; clone_size: .; d_call: .; cdr3_length: 15; v_call: TRBV6-2/TRBV6-3; cdr3_aa: CASSYGGLTTGELFF; cdr3_nt: TGTGCCAGCAGTTATGGGGGACTGACCACCGGGGAGCTGTTTTTT
j_call: TRBJ1-1; clone_size: few; d_call: .; cdr3_length: 17; v_call: TRBV7-9; cdr3_aa: CASSLVVATTSNTEAFF; cdr3_nt: TGTGCCAGCAGCTTAGTTGTAGCGACGACATCGAACACTGAAGCTTTCTTT
j_call: TRBJ1-4; clone_size: .; d_call: TRBD1; cdr3_length: 15; v_call: TRBV5-1; cdr3_aa: CASSPSRGAEEKLFF; cdr3_nt: TGCGCCAGCAGCCCGAGCAGGGGGGCTGAAGAAAAACTGTTTTTT
j_call: TRBJ1-2; clone_size: .; d_call: TRBD1; cdr3_length: 17; v_call: TRBV6-6; cdr3_aa: CASSPGQGRVNYYGYTF; cdr3_nt: TGTGCCAGCAGTCCAGGACAGGGGAGGGTTAACTACTATGGCTACACCTTC
j_call: TRBJ1-4; clone_size: .; d_call: .; cdr3_length: 15; v_call: TRBV7-9; cdr3_aa: CASSAHTGGNEKLFF; cdr3_nt: TGTGCCAGCAGCGCACACACGGGAGGTAATGAAAAACTGTTTTTT
j_call: TRBJ2-1; clone_size: .; d_call: TRBD2; cdr3_length: 15; v_call: TRBV28; cdr3_aa: CASSNPGSGSNEQFF; cdr3_nt: TGTGCCAGCAGTAATCCCGGAAGCGGGAGTAATGAGCAGTTCTTC